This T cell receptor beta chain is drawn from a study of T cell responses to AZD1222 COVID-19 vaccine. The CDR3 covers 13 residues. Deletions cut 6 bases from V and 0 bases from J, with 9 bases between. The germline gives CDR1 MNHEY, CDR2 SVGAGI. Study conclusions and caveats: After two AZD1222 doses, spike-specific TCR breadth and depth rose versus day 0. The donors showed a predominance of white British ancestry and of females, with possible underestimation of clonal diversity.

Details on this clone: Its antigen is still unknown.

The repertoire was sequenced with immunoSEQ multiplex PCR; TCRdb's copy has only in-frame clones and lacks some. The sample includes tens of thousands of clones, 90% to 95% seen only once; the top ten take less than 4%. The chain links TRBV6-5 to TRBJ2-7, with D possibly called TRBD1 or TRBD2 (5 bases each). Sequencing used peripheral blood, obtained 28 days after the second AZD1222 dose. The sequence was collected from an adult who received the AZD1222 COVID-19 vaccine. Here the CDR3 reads CASSRDPSYEQYF. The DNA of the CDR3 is TGTGCCAGCAGCCGGGACCCCTCCTACGAGCAGTACTTC.